Below, one T cell receptor (beta chain) is given with its context. Its antigen is unidentified. CDR3 length equals 13 residues. V dropped 6 bases and J dropped 8 bases, with 13 bases sitting between them. The V gene's germline CDR1 is MDHEN and CDR2 SYDVKM. Sequenced by immunoSEQ multiplex PCR; TCRdb stores in-frame clones only, minus some. The table records approximately 76,000 clones, 85% to 90% of them present only once. This entry is derived from a study of OX40 agonist ivuxolimab in advanced cancers. Study-level background: Eligibility rules accepted prior anti-PD-1, anti-PD-L1 or anti-CTLA-4 therapy, and over 35% had some. Broader study findings: Compared with others, partial responders at 0.1-3.0 mg/kg displayed clonal expansion among the lowest. Also showing low normalized T-cell clonal expansion were some of the nonresponders.

Source: CD4+ or CD8+ T cells sorted from blood, taken in a trial of the OX40 agonist ivuxolimab. The chain links TRBV28 to TRBJ1-4; tentative D call: TRBD1 (5 bases). This clonotype was obtained from an adult with an advanced solid tumor such as melanoma, head and neck, liver or kidney cancer. CDR3 DNA sequence: TGTGCCAGCAGCCGAAGAGGGGTCGAAAAACTGTTTTTT. Translation: CASSRRGVEKLFF.